The T cell receptor (beta chain) under discussion was sequenced for a study of OX40 agonist ivuxolimab in advanced cancers. As for the study in general: The dose of intravenous ivuxolimab that patients received every 2 weeks ranged from 0.01 to 10 mg/kg. Findings and caveats of the study: The study observed clonal expansion of CD4+ and CD8+ blood T cells by week 6 at 0.1 to 3.0 mg/kg. The study found that CD8+ T cells averaged more expanded clones than CD4+.

Generated by immunoSEQ multiplex PCR, the TCRdb table keeps only in-frame clones and is missing some. The top ten hold 0.85% to 0.95% of the sample, which has around 72,000 clones, around 87% seen once. With baseline, cycle 4 day 1, and cycle 7 day 1 as timepoints, blood was sampled. Comments on this clone: The antigen remains undetermined.

The CDR3 contains 15 residues. V lost 5 bases to trimming and J lost 5 bases; unmatched junction nucleotides: 5. Germline CDR1 is SEHNR and CDR2 is FQNEAQ (reference sequence). Here the sequenced sample was CD4+ or CD8+ T cells sorted from blood, taken in a trial of the OX40 agonist ivuxolimab. This sequence joins TRBV7-9 and TRBJ2-7; 14 bases align to TRBD2. The TCR sequence derives from an adult with an advanced solid tumor such as melanoma, head and neck, liver or kidney cancer. The CDR3 reads CASSPGTSGSNEQYF. DNA of the CDR3: TGTGCCAGCAGCCCCGGGACTAGCGGGAGCAACGAGCAGTACTTC.